The rows below give T cell receptor beta chains drawn from one sample of a study of blood T cell repertoires in COVID-19. The table came from immunoSEQ multiplex PCR; TCRdb's copy has only in-frame clones and leaves some out. Of around 210,000 clones listed, roughly 80% were seen once; the top ten hold roughly 7%. The sequenced sample consisted of peripheral blood. The source is a woman of 80 years or more with COVID-19, enrolled during active disease. CDR3s include the opening cysteine and the closing phenylalanine or tryptophan. Fields, in order: D gene, V gene, clone size, J gene, CDR3 DNA, CDR3 protein. A D gene is named only where the DNA matches it firmly. Some rows mark clone size as missing; the rest say once, few, many or name a class of expanded clone.

>TRBD1|TRBV3-1/TRBV3-2|.|TRBJ1-2
TGTGCCAGCAGTCCGAGGGGGCAGGACTATGGCTACACCTTC
CASSPRGQDYGYTF
>TRBD1|TRBV6-5|.|TRBJ1-5
TGTGCCAGCAGACCGACAGGGAGTAGCAATCAGCCCCAGCATTTT
CASRPTGSSNQPQHF
>.|TRBV7-8|.|TRBJ1-5
TGTGCCAGCAGCTTAGCCCTAGATCAGCCCCAGCATTTT
CASSLALDQPQHF
>.|TRBV6-2/TRBV6-3|few|TRBJ1-1
TGTGCCAGCAGTTTGGCAGGGGAGAACACTGAAGCTTTCTTT
CASSLAGENTEAFF
>TRBD2|TRBV15|.|TRBJ2-7
TGTGCCACCGGACTAGCGGGGTACGAGCAGTACTTC
CATGLAGYEQYF
>.|TRBV6-5|.|TRBJ1-2
TGTGCCAGCAGACAGGGAAGGAATGGCCACACCTTC
CASRQGRNGHTF
>.|TRBV7-9|few|TRBJ2-2
TGTGCCAGCAGCCCCCAGACAGACCACACCGGGGAGCTGTTTTTT
CASSPQTDHTGELFF
>TRBD2|TRBV9|many|TRBJ2-7
TGTGCCAGCAGCGTATGCGGGGGGAAGTACTTC
CASSVCGGKYF
>.|TRBV3-1/TRBV3-2|.|TRBJ2-2
TGTGCCAGCAGCCGGTGGCAGGGGAAGAGCGGGGAGCTGTTTTTT
CASSRWQGKSGELFF
>.|TRBV3-1/TRBV3-2|.|TRBJ2-5
TGTGCCAGCAGCCAAAGTCCCCTCGGTCAAGAGACCCAGTACTTC
CASSQSPLGQETQYF
>TRBD2|TRBV5-4|.|TRBJ2-5
TGTGCCAGCAGGACCGGGACTAGAGGGGAGACCCAGTACTTC
CASRTGTRGETQYF
>TRBD1|TRBV19|.|TRBJ1-1
TGTGCCAGTAGTACAGCAGGGGGCGTCGGCACTGAAGCTTTCTTT
CASSTAGGVGTEAFF
>TRBD1|TRBV5-6|.|TRBJ1-2
TGTGCCAGCAGAAGGACAGGGGAAAGATATGGCTACACCTTC
CASRRTGERYGYTF
>TRBD2|TRBV18|.|TRBJ2-1
TGTGCCAGCTCACCACCTAGCGGGGGGAGGTACAATGAGCAGTTCTTC
CASSPPSGGRYNEQFF
>TRBD2|TRBV7-2|.|TRBJ2-3
TGTGCCAGCAGCTCCGGACTAGCGGGAGGGGCAGATACGCAGTATTTT
CASSSGLAGGADTQYF